This T cell receptor (beta chain) was observed in a study of cytomegalovirus exposure and HLA in healthy donors. At the level of the study: Across 350 to 500 genotyped donors, more than 75% landed in the Caucasian-associated ancestry cluster.

Both 60 Vbeta primers and 13 Jbeta primers went into the PCR. Some clones are missing from TCRdb's copy, which holds only in-frame ones; the method was immunoSEQ multiplex PCR. The table includes about 170,000 clones, about 80% detected once. V lost 8 bases, J lost 5 bases, and 19 bases lay in between. This CDR3 is built from 15 residues. The germline V gene encodes CDR1 SEHNR and CDR2 FQNEAQ (reference sequence). The study's findings and limits: Some V segments, TRBV6-2 and TRBV6-3 among them, were indistinguishable and were therefore excluded. The CMV antigen specificity of a few CMV-associated chains was confirmed through in vitro analysis. The productive fraction for most TCR beta V segments was about 87% or about 30% in an earlier analysis.

On this clone itself: Its antigen is as yet unknown.

The clonotype comes from a man aged 25-45 years in good health and CMV-seropositive. Input material: PBMCs. The chain employs TRBV7-9 and TRBJ2-1; D is possibly TRBD2 (6 bases). CDR3 nucleotides: TGTGCCAGCCAAACCCCGGAGGAGGGCCACAATGAGCAGTTCTTC. Protein: CASQTPEEGHNEQFF.